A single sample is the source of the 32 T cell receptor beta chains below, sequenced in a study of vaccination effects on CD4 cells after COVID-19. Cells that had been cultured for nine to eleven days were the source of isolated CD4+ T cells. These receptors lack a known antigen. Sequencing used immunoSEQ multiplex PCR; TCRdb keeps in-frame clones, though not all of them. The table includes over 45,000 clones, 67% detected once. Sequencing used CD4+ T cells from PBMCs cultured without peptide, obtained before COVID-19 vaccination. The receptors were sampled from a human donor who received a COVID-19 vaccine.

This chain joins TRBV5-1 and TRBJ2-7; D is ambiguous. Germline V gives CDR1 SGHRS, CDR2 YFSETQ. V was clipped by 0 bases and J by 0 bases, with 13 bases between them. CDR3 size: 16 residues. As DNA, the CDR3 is TGCGCCAGCAGCTTGGAGGCGGCGAGCCTCTCCTACGAGCAGTACTTC. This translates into CASSLEAASLSYEQYF.

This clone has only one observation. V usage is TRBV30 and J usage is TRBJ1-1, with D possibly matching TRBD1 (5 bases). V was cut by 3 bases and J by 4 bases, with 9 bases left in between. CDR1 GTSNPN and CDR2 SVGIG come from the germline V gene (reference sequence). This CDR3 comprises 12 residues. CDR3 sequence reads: CAWSQGGTEAFF. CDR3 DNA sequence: TGTGCCTGGAGCCAGGGAGGCACTGAAGCTTTCTTT.

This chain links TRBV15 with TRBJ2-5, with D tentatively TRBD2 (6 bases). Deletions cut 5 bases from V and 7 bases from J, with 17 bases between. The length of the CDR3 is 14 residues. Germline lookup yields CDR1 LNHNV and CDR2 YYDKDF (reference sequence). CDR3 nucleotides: TGTGCCACCAGCTTGGGATTGGAGGGCGGGACCCAGTACTTC. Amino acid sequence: CATSLGLEGGTQYF.

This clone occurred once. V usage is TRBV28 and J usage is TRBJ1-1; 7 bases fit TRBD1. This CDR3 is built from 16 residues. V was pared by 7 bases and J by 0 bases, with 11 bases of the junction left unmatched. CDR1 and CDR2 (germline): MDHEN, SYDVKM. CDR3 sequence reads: CASIRGQVLMNTEAFF. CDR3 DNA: TGTGCCAGCATTAGAGGACAGGTGCTCATGAACACTGAAGCTTTCTTT.

The CDR3 loop reads CSVGRANQPQHF. DNA of the CDR3: TGCAGCGTTGGCCGGGCCAATCAGCCCCAGCATTTT. V and J are TRBV29-1 and TRBJ1-5; D gene unclear. CDR3 size: 12 residues. Germline CDR1 is SQVTM and CDR2 is ANQGSEA. V was cut by 4 bases and J by 3 bases, with 7 bases left in between.

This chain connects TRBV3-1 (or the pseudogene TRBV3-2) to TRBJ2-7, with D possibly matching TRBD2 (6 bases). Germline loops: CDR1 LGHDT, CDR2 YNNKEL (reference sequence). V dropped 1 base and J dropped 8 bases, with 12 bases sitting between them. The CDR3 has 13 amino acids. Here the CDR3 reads CASSQVTEGQQYF. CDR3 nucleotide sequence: TGTGCCAGCAGCCAAGTGACGGAGGGCCAGCAGTACTTC.

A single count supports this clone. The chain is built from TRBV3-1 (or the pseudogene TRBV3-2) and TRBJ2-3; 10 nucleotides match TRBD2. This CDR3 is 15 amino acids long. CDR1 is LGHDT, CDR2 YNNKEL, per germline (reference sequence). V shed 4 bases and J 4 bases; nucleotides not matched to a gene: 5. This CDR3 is CASSPDGLAADTQYF. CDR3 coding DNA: TGTGCCAGCAGCCCCGATGGACTAGCGGCAGATACGCAGTATTTT.

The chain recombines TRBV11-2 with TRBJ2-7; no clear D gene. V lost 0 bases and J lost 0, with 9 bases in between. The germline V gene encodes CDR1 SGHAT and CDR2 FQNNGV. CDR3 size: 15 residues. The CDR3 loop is CASSLDQVLSYEQYF. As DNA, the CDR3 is TGTGCCAGCAGCTTAGATCAGGTCCTCTCCTACGAGCAGTACTTC.

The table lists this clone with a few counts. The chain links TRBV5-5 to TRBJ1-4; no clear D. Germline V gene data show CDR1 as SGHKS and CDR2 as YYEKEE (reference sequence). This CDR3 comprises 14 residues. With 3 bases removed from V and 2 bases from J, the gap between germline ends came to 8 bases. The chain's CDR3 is CASSYWPTNEKLFF. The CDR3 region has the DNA TGTGCCAGCAGCTATTGGCCCACTAATGAAAAACTGTTTTTT.

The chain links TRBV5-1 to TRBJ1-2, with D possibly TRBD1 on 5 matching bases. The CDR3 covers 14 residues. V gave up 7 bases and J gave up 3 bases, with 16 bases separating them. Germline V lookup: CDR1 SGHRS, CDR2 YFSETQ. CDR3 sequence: CASALGLTDYGYTF. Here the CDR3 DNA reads TGCGCCAGCGCGTTGGGACTCACGGACTATGGCTACACCTTC. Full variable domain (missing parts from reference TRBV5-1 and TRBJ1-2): KAGVTQTPRYLIKTRGQQVTLSCSPISGHRSVSWYQQTPGQGLQFLFEYFSETQRNKGNFPGRFSGRQFSNSRSEMNVSTLELGDSALYLCASALGLTDYGYTFGSGTRLTVV.

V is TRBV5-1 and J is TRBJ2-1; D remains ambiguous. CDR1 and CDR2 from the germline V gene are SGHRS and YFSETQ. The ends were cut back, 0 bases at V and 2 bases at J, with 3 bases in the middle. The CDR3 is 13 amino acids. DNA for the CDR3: TGCGCCAGCAGCTTGGCCCCCTACAATGAGCAGTTCTTC. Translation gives CASSLAPYNEQFF.

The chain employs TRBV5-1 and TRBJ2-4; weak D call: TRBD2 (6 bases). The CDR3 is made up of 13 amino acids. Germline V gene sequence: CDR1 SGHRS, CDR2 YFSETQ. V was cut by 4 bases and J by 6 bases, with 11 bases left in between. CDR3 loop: CASSPGLRNIQYF. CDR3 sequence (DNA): TGCGCCAGCAGCCCGGGACTCCGAAACATTCAGTACTTC.

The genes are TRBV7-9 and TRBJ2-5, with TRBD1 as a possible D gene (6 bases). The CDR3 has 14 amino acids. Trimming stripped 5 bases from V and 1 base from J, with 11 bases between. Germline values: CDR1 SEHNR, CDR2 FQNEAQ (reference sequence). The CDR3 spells CASSIQGFQETQYF. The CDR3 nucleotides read TGTGCCAGCAGCATTCAGGGGTTCCAAGAGACCCAGTACTTC.

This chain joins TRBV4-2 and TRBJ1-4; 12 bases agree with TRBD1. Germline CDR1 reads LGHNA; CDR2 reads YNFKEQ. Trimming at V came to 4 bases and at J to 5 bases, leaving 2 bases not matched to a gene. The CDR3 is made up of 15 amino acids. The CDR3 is CASSRGTGGNEKLFF. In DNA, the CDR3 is TGTGCCAGCAGCCGGGGGACAGGGGGCAATGAAAAACTGTTTTTT.

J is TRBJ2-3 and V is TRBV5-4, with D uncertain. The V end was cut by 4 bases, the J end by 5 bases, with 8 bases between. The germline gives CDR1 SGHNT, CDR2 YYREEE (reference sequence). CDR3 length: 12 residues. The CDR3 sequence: CASSPQRDTQYF. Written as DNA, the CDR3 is TGTGCCAGCAGCCCCCAGAGAGATACGCAGTATTTT.

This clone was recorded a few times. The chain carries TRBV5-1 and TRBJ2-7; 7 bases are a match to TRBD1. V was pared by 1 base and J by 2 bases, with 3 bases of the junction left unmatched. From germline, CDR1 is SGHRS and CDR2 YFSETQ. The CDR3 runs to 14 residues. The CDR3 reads CASSLSGQAYEQYF. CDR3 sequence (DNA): TGCGCCAGCAGCTTGTCCGGACAGGCCTACGAGCAGTACTTC.

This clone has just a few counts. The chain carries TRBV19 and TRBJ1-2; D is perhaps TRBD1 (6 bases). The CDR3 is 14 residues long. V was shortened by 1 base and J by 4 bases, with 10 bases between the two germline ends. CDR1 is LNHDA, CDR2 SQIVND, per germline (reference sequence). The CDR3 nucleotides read TGTGCCAGTAGTATAGGGACAGAGACCTATGGCTACACCTTC. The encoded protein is CASSIGTETYGYTF. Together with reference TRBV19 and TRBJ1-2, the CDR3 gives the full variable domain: DGGITQSPKYLFRKEGQNVTLSCEQNLNHDAMYWYRQDPGQGLRLIYYSQIVNDFQKGDIAEGYSVSREKKESFPLTVTSAQKNPTAFYLCASSIGTETYGYTFGSGTRLTVV.

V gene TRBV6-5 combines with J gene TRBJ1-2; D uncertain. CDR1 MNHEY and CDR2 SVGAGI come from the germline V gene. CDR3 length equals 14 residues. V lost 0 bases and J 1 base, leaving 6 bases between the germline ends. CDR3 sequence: CASSYSRFNYGYTF. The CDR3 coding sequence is TGTGCCAGCAGTTACTCGAGGTTTAACTATGGCTACACCTTC.

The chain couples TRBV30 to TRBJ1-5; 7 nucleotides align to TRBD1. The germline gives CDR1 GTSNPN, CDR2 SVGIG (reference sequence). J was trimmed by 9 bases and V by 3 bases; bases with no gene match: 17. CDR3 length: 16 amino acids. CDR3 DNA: TGTGCCTGGAGCGGACAGGCCGGGGTCGGCAGCCGGCCCCAGCATTTT. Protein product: CAWSGQAGVGSRPQHF.

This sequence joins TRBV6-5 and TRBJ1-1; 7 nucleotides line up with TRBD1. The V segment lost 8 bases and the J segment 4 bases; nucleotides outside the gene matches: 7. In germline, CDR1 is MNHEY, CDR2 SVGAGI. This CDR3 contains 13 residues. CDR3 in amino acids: CASPRGLGTEAFF. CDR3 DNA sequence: TGTGCCAGCCCTAGGGGGCTTGGCACTGAAGCTTTCTTT.

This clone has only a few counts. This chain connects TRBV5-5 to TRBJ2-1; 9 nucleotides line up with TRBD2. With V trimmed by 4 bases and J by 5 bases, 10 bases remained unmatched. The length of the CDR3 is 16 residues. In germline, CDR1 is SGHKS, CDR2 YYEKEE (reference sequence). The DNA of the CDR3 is TGTGCCAGCAGCCCCCCGAGGGTAGCGGGGGACAATGAGCAGTTCTTC. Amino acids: CASSPPRVAGDNEQFF. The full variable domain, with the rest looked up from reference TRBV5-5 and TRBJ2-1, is DAGVTQSPTHLIKTRGQQVTLRCSPISGHKSVSWYQQVLGQGPQFIFQYYEKEERGRGNFPDRFSARQFPNYSSELNVNALLLGDSALYLCASSPPRVAGDNEQFFGPGTRLTVL.

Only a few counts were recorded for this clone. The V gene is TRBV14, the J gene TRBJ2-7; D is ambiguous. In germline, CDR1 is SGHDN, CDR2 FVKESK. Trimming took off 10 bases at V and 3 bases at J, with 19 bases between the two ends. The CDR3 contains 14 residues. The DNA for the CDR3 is TGTGCCAAGGACCCCTTCAAGGGTGGCTACGAGCAGTACTTC. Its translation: CAKDPFKGGYEQYF. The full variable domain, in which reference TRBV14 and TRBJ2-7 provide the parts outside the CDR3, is EAGVTQFPSHSVIEKGQTVTLRCDPISGHDNLYWYRRVMGKEIKFLLHFVKESKQDESGMPNNRFLAERTGGTYSTLKVQPAELEDSGVYFCAKDPFKGGYEQYFGPGTRLTVT.

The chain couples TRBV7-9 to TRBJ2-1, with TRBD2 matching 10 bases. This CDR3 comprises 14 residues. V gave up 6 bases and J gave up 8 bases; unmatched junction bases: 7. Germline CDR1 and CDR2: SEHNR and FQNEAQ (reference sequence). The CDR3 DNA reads TGTGCCAGCAGTGCTCCTAGCGGGAGCGATGAGCAGTTCTTC. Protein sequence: CASSAPSGSDEQFF. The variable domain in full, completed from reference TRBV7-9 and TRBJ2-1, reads DTGVSQNPRHKITKRGQNVTFRCDPISEHNRLYWYRQTLGQGPEFLTYFQNEAQLEKSRLLSDRFSAERPKGSFSTLEIQRTEQGDSAMYLCASSAPSGSDEQFFGPGTRLTVL.

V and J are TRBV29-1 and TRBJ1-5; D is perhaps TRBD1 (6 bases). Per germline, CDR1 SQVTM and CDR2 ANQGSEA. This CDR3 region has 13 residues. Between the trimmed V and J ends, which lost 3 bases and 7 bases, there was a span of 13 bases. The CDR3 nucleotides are TGCAGCGTTGACGGGGGCATGGGGCAGCCCCAGCATTTT. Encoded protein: CSVDGGMGQPQHF.

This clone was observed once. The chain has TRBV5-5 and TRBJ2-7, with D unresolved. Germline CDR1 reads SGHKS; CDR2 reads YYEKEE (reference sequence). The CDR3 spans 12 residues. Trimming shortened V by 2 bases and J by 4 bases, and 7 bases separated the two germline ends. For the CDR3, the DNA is TGTGCCAGCAGCTTACTCGGGTACGAGCAGTACTTC. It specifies CASSLLGYEQYF.

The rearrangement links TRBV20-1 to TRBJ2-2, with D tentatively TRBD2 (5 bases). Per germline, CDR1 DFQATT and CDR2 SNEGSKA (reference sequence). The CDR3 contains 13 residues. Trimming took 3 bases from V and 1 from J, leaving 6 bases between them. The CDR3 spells CSASGLNTGELFF. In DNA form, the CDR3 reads TGCAGTGCTAGTGGACTGAACACCGGGGAGCTGTTTTTT.

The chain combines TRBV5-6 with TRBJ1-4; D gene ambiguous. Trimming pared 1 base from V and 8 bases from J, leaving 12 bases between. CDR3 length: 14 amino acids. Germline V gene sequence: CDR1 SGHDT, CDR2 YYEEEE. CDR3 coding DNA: TGTGCCAGCAGCTTGTCCGGGTCAAGAGAAAAACTGTTTTTT. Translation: CASSLSGSREKLFF.

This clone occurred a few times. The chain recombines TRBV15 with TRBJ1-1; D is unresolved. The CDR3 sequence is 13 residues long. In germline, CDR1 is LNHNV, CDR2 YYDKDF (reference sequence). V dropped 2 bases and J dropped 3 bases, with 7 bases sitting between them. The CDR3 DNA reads TGTGCCACCAGCAGACCTTGGGACACTGAAGCTTTCTTT. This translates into CATSRPWDTEAFF.

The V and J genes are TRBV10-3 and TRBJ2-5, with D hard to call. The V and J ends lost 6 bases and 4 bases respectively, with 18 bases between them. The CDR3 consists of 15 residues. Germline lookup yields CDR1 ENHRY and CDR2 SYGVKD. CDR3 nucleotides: TGTGCCATCAGCTCCTCGACCCTCCAATCAGAGACCCAGTACTTC. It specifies CAISSSTLQSETQYF.

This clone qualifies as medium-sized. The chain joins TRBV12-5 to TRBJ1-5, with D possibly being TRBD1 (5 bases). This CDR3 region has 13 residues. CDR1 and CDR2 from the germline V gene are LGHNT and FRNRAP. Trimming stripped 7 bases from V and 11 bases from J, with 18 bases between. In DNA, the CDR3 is TGTGCTAGTGCCGGGGACTTATCCTCAGCCCAGCATTTT. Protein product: CASAGDLSSAQHF.

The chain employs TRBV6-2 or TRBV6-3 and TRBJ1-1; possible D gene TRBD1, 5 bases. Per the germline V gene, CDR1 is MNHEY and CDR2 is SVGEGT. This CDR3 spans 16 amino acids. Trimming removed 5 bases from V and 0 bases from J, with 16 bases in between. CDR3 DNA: TGTGCCAGCAGTCAGACAGACTACTACATGAACACTGAAGCTTTCTTT. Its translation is CASSQTDYYMNTEAFF.

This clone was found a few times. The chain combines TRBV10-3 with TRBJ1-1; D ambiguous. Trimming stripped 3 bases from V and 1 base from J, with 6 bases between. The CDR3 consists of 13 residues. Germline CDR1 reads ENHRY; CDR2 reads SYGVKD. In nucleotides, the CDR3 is TGTGCCATCAGTGAAGGCCCGAACACTGAAGCTTTCTTT. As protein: CAISEGPNTEAFF.